This TCR beta chain was obtained from a study of cytomegalovirus exposure and HLA in healthy donors (dated by TCRdb to 2016 to 2017). About the full investigation: An earlier analysis of roughly 500 of the donors reported roughly 270 Gb of sequence data and 117 million unique TCR beta sequences from 150 million to 200 million T cells. Roughly 300 gigabases of sequencing data and tens of millions of unique TCR sequences were included in an early release covering around 650 HLA-typed donors. Four to six DR-DQ haplotypes were handled as single units for association and clustering because linkage in the cohort was strong. Of the 398 genotyped donors, 65% to 90% were placed in the genetic ancestry cluster associated with self-reported Caucasian donors. The T cell repertoires of several hundred subjects were profiled by immunosequencing and related to cytomegalovirus serostatus. Typing coverage differed by locus: A, B, C, DRB1 and DQB1 were typed in roughly 629-630 donors, DQA1 in roughly 510, DPA1 in nearly 610, and DPB1 in roughly 470. All discovery cohort repertoires had been generated using a single sequencing platform. The later analysis used no new phenotypic data to find candidate immune exposures, relying instead on TCR beta sequences and their occurrence across donors. In an earlier analysis of 500 to 650 of the donors, high-throughput TCR beta sequencing was used to judge whether each TCR beta V gene segment behaved as functional or pseudogenic. To predict cytomegalovirus infection status, the study combined high-throughput TCR immunosequencing, statistical association of individual TCRs with disease status, and machine learning. Alongside the repertoire data, information on donor age, sex, ethnicity and CMV serostatus was compiled. Both class I and class II loci were covered by HLA typing, at four-digit resolution. To study patterns of TCR occurrence, a later analysis re-analyzed previously published TCR beta repertoires from under 750 donors and added high-resolution HLA genotyping. In addition to the first cohort of about 650 subjects, a separate validation cohort of 120 different subjects was used. The study aimed to test whether signatures of past pathogen exposure could be identified by cataloging public T cell receptors. Among 398 genotyped donors of the cohort, an average of 235,054 unique TCR beta nucleotide sequences were sequenced per donor, about a sixth of them non-productive. Genome-wide SNP genotypes for about 65% of the roughly 670 donors were used in a later genetic analysis, which treated that subset as a discovery cohort. Study-level results and caveats: The 87-base-pair reads could not distinguish some IMGT-functional V segments, including TRBV6-2 and TRBV6-3, so those segments were excluded. Specific HLA alleles were associated with about 17,000 TCR beta sequences at a false discovery rate of 0.05 in a later analysis. A further reported finding was that TCR beta sequences accurately predicted the HLA-A and HLA-B alleles for most subjects in the first cohort. In the study, about 150 TCR beta chains were listed as associated with cytomegalovirus. A few of the identified cytomegalovirus-associated TCR beta chains were confirmed in vitro to be specific for cytomegalovirus antigens. Several of the top co-occurrence clusters appeared to be linked to parvovirus B19, influenza, CMV and Epstein-Barr virus, according to a later analysis. A later analysis found that most CMV-associated TCR beta chains appeared HLA-restricted, with HLA associations seemingly driven largely by CMV exposure. Across donors, most TCR sequences were observed very rarely, whereas some public TCRs were present in many individuals. According to a later genetic analysis, donors in an Asian-associated ancestry cluster had fewer N-insertions in productive TCRs than the approximately 670-donor mean. This cohort had only TCR beta chains sequenced, and the lack of alpha or paired-chain data limited which features could be detected. An association between a missense DCLRE1C variant and V-gene and J-gene trimming of TCR beta chains was found in a later genetic analysis and replicated in an independent cohort. In an earlier analysis of some 500 of the donors, most TCR beta V segments were observed in productive rearrangements about 90% or about 30% of the time, broadly matching IMGT annotations. The sequencing pipeline was judged likely to have produced a cluster of highly shared sequence variants as a technical artifact. A later analysis found that TCR association rates varied across HLA loci, with DRB1 alleles showing the most associated TCRs and HLA-C alleles the fewest. Because HLA typing was unavailable for some donors at each locus, only the typed subset was used in association tests. According to the authors, the approach could potentially be generalized to other disease states and immunological phenotypes. The presence/absence analyses assumed that sequencing depth was roughly uniform across donors, and that assumption may not be true. When HLA alleles, especially DR and DQ, strongly co-occurred, attributing TCR associations to individual alleles was difficult. Because counts were too low, seventeen rarely observed V segments, including chromosome 9 orphons, were left out of the earlier analysis of a few hundred of the donors. For the cohort, immune exposure information was limited to CMV serostatus. Compared with equally common non-associated chains, HLA-associated TCR beta chains in a later analysis were more clonally expanded and had lower generation probabilities. Linkage disequilibrium might explain the correlated functional status among segregating V segments, but an unknown experimental factor could not be ruled out. Cytomegalovirus status was reported to be diagnosed by the classifier with high specificity and sensitivity in both the original and validation cohorts.

Taken from the germline V gene, the CDR1 and CDR2 loops are MNHEY and SVGAGI. The CDR3 holds 13 amino acids from the cysteine to the phenylalanine. Only the CDR3 DNA is retained, 39 bases long and in frame from the first base. V is pared back by 0 bases and J by 7 bases, with 10 bases lying between the germline termini. A word on this clone: No antigen is known for it. Per-base qualities were not stored, and no clone one base away is much larger.

The method was the immunoSEQ multiplex PCR assay. For the multiplex PCR, a mixture combining 60 forward primers for TCR Vbeta segments and 13 reverse primers for TCR Jbeta segments was used. The CDR3 region of rearranged TCR beta genes was amplified from genomic DNA with a multiplex PCR assay. Amplified TCR beta libraries were sequenced as 87-base-pair reads on the Illumina HiSeq System. The authors' pipeline ran thus. A later analysis tallied around 80 million unique TCR beta chains across the 700 or so repertoires, and approximately 9.9 million of those chains were shared by two or more donors. A nearest-neighbor algorithm error-corrected the raw reads and collapsed the reads into unique sequences, merging closely related sequences to remove PCR and sequencing errors. To assign V, D and J gene segments, CDR3 sequences were aligned to IMGT reference sequences. For a sequence to be retained, a match of at least six nucleotides was required to both a V gene segment and a J gene segment. A rearrangement counted as productive if the CDR3 had no stop codons and remained in frame with V and J, and every other rearrangement counted as non-productive. CDR3 was defined according to IMGT convention as the region running from the second conserved V-encoded cysteine to the conserved J-encoded phenylalanine. The earlier analysis of roughly 590 of the donors excluded any sequence lacking an unambiguous match to a single V gene segment. In an earlier analysis of several hundred of the donors, V segments were called functional above 56.7% productive rearrangements and were called segregating when the between-donor standard deviation exceeded 5%. A statistical classification framework was built for diagnosing cytomegalovirus status from the catalog of TCR beta chain sequences. In a later analysis, V and J genes were assigned by comparing TCR nucleotide sequences against IMGT/GENE-DB human TR gene sequences. In a later analysis, CDR3 sequences and most-parsimonious VDJ recombination scenarios were assigned using the TCRdist pipeline. In a later analysis, every TCR beta chain was defined by the combination of its CDR3 amino acid sequence and its V-gene family, and reads without a unique V-gene family were dropped. A later analysis removed several hundred highly shared, low-generation-probability nucleotide sequences to deal with suspected cross-contamination and a sequencing artifact. A later analysis calculated a clonal expansion index for each public chain from normalized within-repertoire ranks of inferred template counts. A later analysis computed generation probabilities with a VDJ recombination model fitted to out-of-frame rearrangements, and checked the results against IGoR. In a later analysis, TCR-TCR, TCR-HLA and TCR-CMV co-occurrence was scored with hypergeometric tests, and a repertoire-size bias correction was applied to TCR pairs. In a later analysis, false discovery rates were estimated by permuting HLA or CMV assignments 20 times. In a later analysis, co-occurring TCRs were grouped using DBSCAN, and TCRdist sequence similarity was added for clustering within HLA-allele-positive subsets. Co-occurrence clustering excluded repertoires with fewer than 30,000 or more than 120,000 public chains, plus five with anomalous nucleotide sharing. In TCRdb, the immuneACCESS table is reduced to in-frame sequences with V and J assigned. These tables do not hold every clone; where another copy was compared, an unresolved V gene accounts for under half, and the others remain unexplained. The V and J calls and clone size come from that table; D and trimming were worked out from the DNA. This sample has roughly 170,000 clones in its table, and 77% of those were observed once. 1.2% to 1.5% of the sample is taken by the ten largest.

The cohort comprised 550 to 700 healthy bone marrow donors. At the time of sampling, all cohort members were nominally healthy, though unrecorded immune exposures were likely present. The donor was CMV seropositive and belonged to the group of more than 250 seropositive cohort members. A peripheral blood sample was provided by each donor, and peripheral blood mononuclear cells were used for TCR beta sequencing. The Qiagen DNeasy Blood Extraction Kit was used to extract genomic DNA from the blood cell samples. The receptor was derived from a woman between 25 and 40 years old in good health and CMV-seropositive. Sequenced: PBMCs. The chain links TRBV6-5 with TRBJ2-7; a weak D assignment points to TRBD2 (6 bases agree). At the DNA level, the sequence is TGTGCCAGCAGTTACTCGTGGGGGAGGGAGCAGTACTTC. It is translated as CASSYSWGREQYF.